The 27 T cell receptor beta chains reported below all come from one sample, sequenced in a study of cytomegalovirus exposure and HLA in healthy donors. This PCR relied on a set of 60 Vbeta primers and 13 Jbeta primers. Profiling relied on immunoSEQ multiplex PCR, and the TCRdb table lists in-frame clones only, not all of them. Of 100,000 to 150,000 clones listed, approximately 75% are singletons. The specimen sequenced was PBMCs. These TCRs come from a middle-aged man in good health and CMV-seronegative.

This chain connects TRBV21-1 to TRBJ1-1; whether TRBD1, the table's D call, matches the DNA was not checked. TRBV21-1 represents a pseudogene. The CDR3 is made up of 16 amino acids. The CDR3 sequence: CASSKGTGGWWTEAFF. In DNA form, the CDR3 reads TGTGCCAGCAGCAAAGGGACAGGGGGCTGGTGGACTGAAGCTTTCTTT.

This clone came up once. The chain is built from TRBV5-1 and TRBJ2-1; no firm D call. Germline V lookup: CDR1 SGHRS, CDR2 YFSETQ. There are 13 residues in the CDR3. V lost 0 bases to trimming and J lost 6 bases, with 7 bases between them. DNA of the CDR3: TGCGCCAGCAGCTTGGATAGTGTCAATGAGCAGTTCTTC. Translation: CASSLDSVNEQFF. The whole variable domain, filled in from reference TRBV5-1 and TRBJ2-1, reads KAGVTQTPRYLIKTRGQQVTLSCSPISGHRSVSWYQQTPGQGLQFLFEYFSETQRNKGNFPGRFSGRQFSNSRSEMNVSTLELGDSALYLCASSLDSVNEQFFGPGTRLTVL.

This chain joins TRBV6-5 and TRBJ2-1; D perhaps matches TRBD2 (6 bases). V lost 5 bases to trimming and J lost 2 bases, with 13 bases between them. The CDR3 runs 15 residues. CDR1 is MNHEY and CDR2 is SVGAGI in the germline V gene. The CDR3 bases are TGTGCCAGCAGTACTCTCGGAGGGGCCTACAATGAGCAGTTCTTC. Translating gives CASSTLGGAYNEQFF.

This clone was counted once. The J gene is TRBJ2-2, the V gene TRBV11-3, with TRBD2 matching 7 bases. Germline V gene lookup returns CDR1 SGHNT and CDR2 YENEEA. The CDR3 is 16 residues long. With V trimmed by 4 bases and J by 5 bases, 10 bases remained unmatched. CDR3 nucleotide sequence: TGTGCCAGCAGCTCTACCGGGACTATGGTAACCGGGGAGCTGTTTTTT. Protein: CASSSTGTMVTGELFF. Looking up the rest from reference TRBV11-3 and TRBJ2-2 gives the full variable domain: EAGVVQSPRYKIIEKKQPVAFWCNPISGHNTLYWYLQNLGQGPELLIRYENEEAVDDSQLPKDRFSAERLKGVDSTLKIQPAELGDSAVYLCASSSTGTMVTGELFFGEGSRLTVL.

J is TRBJ1-1 and V is TRBV6-1; D is unresolved. Germline-derived CDR1 and CDR2 are MNHNS and SASEGT. The CDR3 has 14 amino acids. Trimming took 7 bases from V and 0 from J, leaving 12 bases between them. The CDR3 sequence is CASKNQALNTEAFF. CDR3 sequence (DNA): TGTGCCAGCAAGAACCAGGCTTTGAACACTGAAGCTTTCTTT.

This rearrangement joins TRBV5-1 to TRBJ1-1; D is undetermined. V lost 4 bases to trimming and J lost 3 bases, with 10 bases between them. There are 13 residues in the CDR3. Per the germline V gene, CDR1 is SGHRS and CDR2 is YFSETQ. CDR3 region: CASSGEVYTEAFF. The CDR3 DNA reads TGCGCCAGCAGCGGGGAGGTGTACACTGAAGCTTTCTTT. The full variable domain, its missing parts supplied by reference TRBV5-1 and TRBJ1-1, is KAGVTQTPRYLIKTRGQQVTLSCSPISGHRSVSWYQQTPGQGLQFLFEYFSETQRNKGNFPGRFSGRQFSNSRSEMNVSTLELGDSALYLCASSGEVYTEAFFGQGTRLTVV.

The chain uses TRBV28 and TRBJ2-7; TRBD1 matches 8 bases. The CDR3 sequence is 16 residues long. Trimming removed 1 base from V and 0 bases from J; junction bases left unmatched: 5. CDR1 and CDR2 from the germline V gene are MDHEN and SYDVKM. This CDR3 reads CASSLFRTGLSYEQYF. The CDR3 bases are TGTGCCAGCAGTTTATTCCGGACAGGGCTCTCCTACGAGCAGTACTTC.

The chain couples TRBV9 to TRBJ1-2; the D gene is possibly TRBD1 (5 bases). Trimming cost V 0 bases and J 7 bases, with 10 bases left between them. CDR1 and CDR2 from the germline V gene are SGDLS and YYNGEE. CDR3 length equals 13 residues. The CDR3: CASSVEGKSGYTF. Written as DNA, the CDR3 is TGTGCCAGCAGCGTAGAGGGGAAGTCTGGCTACACCTTC.

The table lists this clone with a count of one. This chain uses TRBV5-4 with TRBJ1-1, with D possibly matching TRBD1 (6 bases). The V gene's germline CDR1 is SGHNT and CDR2 YYREEE (reference sequence). V was shortened by 4 bases and J by 7 bases, with 14 bases between the two germline ends. This CDR3 is built from 13 residues. CDR3 DNA sequence: TGTGCCAGCAGCAACCGGGACACCTTTGAAGCTTTCTTT. Its protein product is CASSNRDTFEAFF.

The gene calls are TRBV30 and TRBJ2-7; no firm D call. From germline, CDR1 is GTSNPN and CDR2 SVGIG (reference sequence). V lost 5 bases, J lost 0 bases, and 8 bases lay in between. The CDR3 length is 12 residues. The chain's CDR3 is CAWDGYSYEQYF. CDR3 nucleotide sequence: TGTGCCTGGGACGGGTACTCCTACGAGCAGTACTTC.

The chain links TRBV28 to TRBJ2-5; D call uncertain. The end of the DNA aligns better with TRBJ2-7, so the J call may be wrong. Germline CDR1 reads MDHEN; CDR2 reads SYDVKM. The CDR3 is 12 amino acids. This CDR3 reads CASIKAGYEQYF. In DNA, the CDR3 is TGTGCCAGCATCAAAGCCGGGTACGAGCAGTACTTC.

This clone was seen a single time. The V gene is TRBV29-1, the J gene TRBJ1-1; D uncertain. V was pared by 3 bases and J by 3 bases, with 8 bases between. The CDR3 has 12 residues. Per germline, CDR1 SQVTM and CDR2 ANQGSEA. The CDR3 loop is CSVDLGDTEAFF. DNA for the CDR3: TGCAGCGTTGATCTCGGAGACACTGAAGCTTTCTTT.

The chain is built from TRBV4-3 and TRBJ1-1; 7 bases are shared with TRBD1. The ends lost 1 base at V and 4 bases at J; junction bases unmatched: 9. The CDR3 has 16 amino acids. CDR1 is LGHNA and CDR2 is YSLEER in the germline V gene. The CDR3 nucleotides read TGCGCCAGCAGCCAAGGTAGGACAGGAATGAGCACTGAAGCTTTCTTT. It yields the protein CASSQGRTGMSTEAFF.

The rearrangement uses TRBV6-4 and TRBJ2-1, with 8 bases identical to TRBD1. V lost 0 bases, J lost 4 bases, and 8 bases stayed unmatched. CDR1 is MRHNA, CDR2 SNTAGT, per germline. This CDR3 region has 17 residues. The CDR3 is CASSDSGRGLVYNEQFF. The CDR3 DNA sequence: TGTGCCAGCAGTGACTCAGGCAGGGGGCTCGTTTACAATGAGCAGTTCTTC.

This chain connects TRBV6-1 to TRBJ1-2; 9 positions match TRBD1. From germline, CDR1 is MNHNS and CDR2 SASEGT. Unmatched junction bases numbered 8, after V lost 8 bases and J lost 1 base. The CDR3 contains 15 residues. The CDR3 DNA reads TGTGCCAGCGGGACAGGGAACAACCTTAACTATGGCTACACCTTC. Encoded protein: CASGTGNNLNYGYTF.

The chain recombines TRBV7-7 with TRBJ2-2, with 8 bases identical to TRBD1. The length of the CDR3 is 14 residues. Germline V gene lookup returns CDR1 SSHAT and CDR2 FNYEAQ (reference sequence). V lost 5 bases and J lost 1; bases outside the gene matches: 0. CDR3 in DNA: TGTGCCAGCAGCGGACAGGGGAACACCGGGGAGCTGTTTTTT. Protein: CASSGQGNTGELFF.

The chain links TRBV30 to TRBJ1-5, with 7 bases matching TRBD1. The CDR3 consists of 14 residues. Germline V gene sequence: CDR1 GTSNPN, CDR2 SVGIG (reference sequence). The junction had 5 bases not matched to a gene; V was cut back by 0 bases and J by 6 bases. The CDR3 sequence: CAWSVISGGQPQHF. The CDR3 DNA reads TGTGCCTGGAGTGTAATTTCAGGGGGTCAGCCCCAGCATTTT.

The rearrangement joins TRBV5-1 to TRBJ1-1; D might be TRBD1 (5 bases). CDR3 length: 11 amino acids. Trimming left V 7 bases short and J 3 bases short, with 7 bases between. CDR1 and CDR2 from the germline V gene are SGHRS and YFSETQ. Here the CDR3 DNA reads TGCGCCAGCGCGGGGGACACTGAAGCTTTCTTT. Protein: CASAGDTEAFF.

V and J are TRBV27 and TRBJ1-5; 9 nucleotides agree with TRBD1. Germline V lookup: CDR1 MNHEY, CDR2 SMNVEV (reference sequence). The CDR3 runs to 14 residues. Trimming at V came to 5 bases and at J to 12 bases, leaving 11 bases not matched to a gene. The CDR3 protein is CASSPPGQGSLQHF. CDR3 nucleotide sequence: TGTGCCAGCAGTCCGCCGGGACAGGGAAGTCTCCAGCATTTT.

This rearrangement joins TRBV11-2 to TRBJ1-6; D is uncertain. The CDR3 loop spans 11 amino acids. V lost 5 bases to trimming and J lost 13 bases, with 9 bases between them. Germline V gene sequence: CDR1 SGHAT, CDR2 FQNNGV. The CDR3 loop reads CASSHFEPLHF. Here the CDR3 DNA reads TGTGCCAGCAGCCACTTTGAGCCCCTCCACTTT.

The chain is built from TRBV7-2 and TRBJ1-1; D is perhaps TRBD1 (6 bases). CDR1 and CDR2 (germline): SGHTA, FQGNSA. This CDR3 is 15 amino acids long. Between the trimmed V and J ends, which lost 4 bases and 3 bases, there was a span of 15 bases. In nucleotides, the CDR3 is TGTGCCAGCAGCTCAAAAAGGGGGTCCCACACTGAAGCTTTCTTT. Its protein is CASSSKRGSHTEAFF.

This chain connects TRBV7-6 to TRBJ1-3; the D is unclear. The V end was cut by 4 bases, the J end by 2 bases, with 27 bases between. CDR1 and CDR2 from the germline V gene are SGHVS and FNYEAQ. The CDR3 totals 20 residues. The CDR3 nucleotides are TGTGCCAGCAGCTGGGCGGGGTGGGGAAAAGGAAGGAACACTGGAAACACCATATATTTT. Its protein is CASSWAGWGKGRNTGNTIYF.

This chain links TRBV27 with TRBJ2-7; D might be TRBD2 (7 bases). There are 13 residues in the CDR3. V was pared by 3 bases and J by 6 bases, with 12 bases between. CDR1 is MNHEY and CDR2 is SMNVEV in the germline V gene (reference sequence). In nucleotides, the CDR3 is TGTGCCAGCAGTTTCGGGGGGCTGGGCGAGCAGTACTTC. Encoded protein: CASSFGGLGEQYF.

The V and J genes are TRBV6-5 and TRBJ2-1; D may be TRBD1 (5 bases). V gave up 2 bases and J gave up 1 base, with 9 bases separating them. This CDR3 spans 15 amino acids. In germline, CDR1 is MNHEY, CDR2 SVGAGI. DNA for the CDR3: TGTGCCAGCAGTTACGCTCAGGGTTCCTACAATGAGCAGTTCTTC. Protein product: CASSYAQGSYNEQFF.

CDR3 protein: CASRRDAGFTGELFF. The CDR3 bases are TGTGCCAGCAGACGAGACGCAGGGTTCACCGGGGAGCTGTTTTTT. The chain is built from TRBV7-2 and TRBJ2-2; perhaps TRBD1 as D (5 bases). The V end was cut by 6 bases, the J end by 4 bases, with 15 bases between. Germline values: CDR1 SGHTA, CDR2 FQGNSA. The CDR3 has 15 amino acids.

The chain has TRBV30 and TRBJ1-6; D call uncertain. Per the germline V gene, CDR1 is GTSNPN and CDR2 is SVGIG (reference sequence). The CDR3 loop spans 14 amino acids. Between the trimmed V and J ends, which lost 4 bases and 0 bases, there was a span of 7 bases. The CDR3 protein is CAWTGYSYNSPLHF. In DNA form, the CDR3 reads TGTGCCTGGACAGGATACTCCTATAATTCACCCCTCCACTTT.

The V call is TRBV6-1, the J call TRBJ1-1; D is uncertain. CDR1 and CDR2 (germline): MNHNS, SASEGT. CDR3 size: 14 residues. The germline V and J ends were trimmed by 7 bases and 5 bases, with 17 bases remaining between them. The CDR3 sequence: CASTQLRGGTEAFF. CDR3 DNA: TGTGCCAGCACTCAACTACGGGGAGGGACTGAAGCTTTCTTT.